This T cell receptor (beta chain) was profiled in a study of blood T cells in healthy people across ages. V lost 6 bases, J lost 3 bases, and 10 bases stayed unmatched. This CDR3 has 17 amino acids. Germline CDR1 is SEHNR and CDR2 is FQNEAQ (reference sequence). With respect to this clonotype: The antigen remains undetermined.

Each sample used at least 6 million PBMCs. Primed by a sample-barcoded 5' primer and a J-beta primer mix, a second PCR proceeded for about 7 to 12 cycles. From each sample, at least 2.5 million paired-end reads containing CDR3 were obtained. TCRdb re-called the 5' RACE reads with MiXCR, one entry per CDR3 protein. The sample contains some 730,000 distinct CDR3 sequences, about 20% of which appear only once. General study findings and limits: In long-lived donors, naive CD4+ cell counts and diversity exceeded those of aged donors.

The sequence came from a man between 65 and 85 years old in good health. The sequencing input was blood. This chain uses TRBV7-9 with TRBJ2-2, with 10 bases identical to TRBD1. The CDR3 DNA reads TGTGCCAGCAGGTTCCTTACCGGGACAGGGGACACCGGGGAGCTGTTTTTT. Protein product: CASRFLTGTGDTGELFF.